Shown below are 12 T cell receptor beta chains from a single sample sequenced in a study of CD8 T cells in ankylosing spondylitis. TCRdb reprocessed the 5' RACE reads via MiXCR and lists one record per CDR3 protein. The table records about 200,000 distinct CDR3 sequences, more than 10% of them present only once. Specimen: blood, either unsorted or a sorted T cell fraction (not recorded which). These receptors all come from a male donor with ankylosing spondylitis or in good health (not recorded which).

This chain's CDR3 is CASSLGGLAGGPNTDTQYF. The CDR3 nucleotides are TGCGCCAGCAGCCTGGGGGGACTAGCGGGGGGGCCAAACACAGATACGCAGTATTTT. The J gene is TRBJ2-3, the V gene TRBV5-1; 16 nucleotides align to TRBD2. Germline trimming cut 4 bases from V and 2 bases from J; bases unmatched to any gene: 10. CDR1 SGHRS and CDR2 YFSETQ come from the germline V gene. CDR3 size: 19 residues.

This clonotype was seen at least ten times. The chain joins TRBV20-1 to TRBJ1-2; D is undetermined. Germline CDR1 and CDR2: DFQATT and SNEGSKA (reference sequence). Trimming took 3 bases from V and 8 from J, leaving 13 bases between them. The CDR3 is made up of 12 amino acids. The DNA of the CDR3 is TGCAGTGCTAGTATGCGTGACACCGGCTACACCTTC. Protein: CSASMRDTGYTF.

This clonotype was found many times. This CDR3 reads CASSFGTEGYEQYF. The CDR3 DNA follows: TGTGCCAGCAGTTTCGGGACAGAGGGTTACGAGCAGTACTTC. The V call is TRBV27, the J call TRBJ2-7; 7 bases are shared with TRBD1. Germline CDR1 MNHEY, CDR2 SMNVEV (reference sequence). This CDR3 is 14 amino acids long. Losses at the gene ends were 3 bases for V and 4 bases for J; bases not matched to a gene: 6.

This clonotype came up many times. This chain joins TRBV27 and TRBJ2-7; tentatively, D is TRBD1 (6 bases). The CDR3 is 15 amino acids. The germline V and J ends were trimmed by 3 bases and 2 bases, with 14 bases remaining between them. Germline V gene data show CDR1 as MNHEY and CDR2 as SMNVEV (reference sequence). The CDR3 region is CASSFQPGGPYEQYF. CDR3 DNA: TGTGCCAGCAGTTTTCAGCCTGGGGGCCCCTACGAGCAGTACTTC.

The chain joins TRBV19 to TRBJ1-4; weak D call: TRBD1 (5 bases). V gave up 8 bases and J gave up 0 bases, with 13 bases separating them. Germline values: CDR1 LNHDA, CDR2 SQIVND (reference sequence). The CDR3 is made up of 15 amino acids. The CDR3 loop is CASQIDSATNEKLFF. CDR3 coding DNA: TGTGCCAGTCAGATTGACAGTGCAACTAATGAAAAACTGTTTTTT.

Only a few counts were recorded for this clonotype. The chain joins TRBV27 to TRBJ2-3; TRBD2 matches 10 bases. Per germline, CDR1 MNHEY and CDR2 SMNVEV (reference sequence). This CDR3 contains 15 residues. Trimming at V came to 5 bases and at J to 6 bases, leaving 8 bases not matched to a gene. CDR3 amino acids: CASSPGSGGEDTQYF. CDR3 coding DNA: TGTGCCAGCAGTCCCGGGAGCGGGGGGGAGGATACGCAGTATTTT.

The V and J genes are TRBV20-1 and TRBJ1-5, with D uncertain. This CDR3 spans 12 amino acids. Trimming shortened V by 2 bases and J by 4 bases, and 6 bases separated the two germline ends. The V gene's germline CDR1 is DFQATT and CDR2 SNEGSKA (reference sequence). CDR3 sequence reads: CSARNGNQPQHF. In DNA form, the CDR3 reads TGCAGTGCTAGAAATGGGAATCAGCCCCAGCATTTT.

This clonotype was counted between two and nine times. The chain is built from TRBV7-9 and TRBJ2-1, with 11 bases matching TRBD2. Germline V gives CDR1 SEHNR, CDR2 FQNEAQ (reference sequence). This CDR3 comprises 15 residues. V gave up 6 bases and J gave up 2 bases; unmatched junction bases: 3. CDR3 amino acids: CASRPLAGAYNEQFF. The CDR3 nucleotides read TGTGCCAGCAGACCACTAGCGGGGGCCTACAATGAGCAGTTCTTC.

This clonotype showed up just a few times. The V gene is TRBV6-1, the J gene TRBJ1-5; 8 positions agree with TRBD1. From germline, CDR1 is MNHNS and CDR2 SASEGT. The length of the CDR3 is 16 residues. The V gene end was trimmed by 2 bases and the J gene end by 2 bases; junction bases not matched to a gene: 5. Written as DNA, the CDR3 is TGTGCCAGCAGTGAAAAAGACAGGGGTGGCAATCAGCCCCAGCATTTT. It specifies CASSEKDRGGNQPQHF.

J is TRBJ2-5 and V is TRBV9; 9 bases agree with TRBD2. Germline V lookup: CDR1 SGDLS, CDR2 YYNGEE. The CDR3 loop spans 15 amino acids. J lost 5 bases, V lost 1 base, and 6 bases had no gene match. CDR3 DNA: TGTGCCAGCAGCGTATATAGCGGGGGTACGGAGACCCAGTACTTC. Protein: CASSVYSGGTETQYF.

The V gene is TRBV19, the J gene TRBJ2-7, with a possible D match to TRBD2 (6 bases). In germline, CDR1 is LNHDA, CDR2 SQIVND (reference sequence). CDR3 length equals 14 residues. The V end was cut by 1 base, the J end by 2 bases, with 9 bases between. Written as DNA, the CDR3 is TGTGCCAGTAGTATAGGGACTACCGCCTACGAGCAGTACTTC. Residues: CASSIGTTAYEQYF. The full variable domain, rest sourced from reference TRBV19 and TRBJ2-7, is DGGITQSPKYLFRKEGQNVTLSCEQNLNHDAMYWYRQDPGQGLRLIYYSQIVNDFQKGDIAEGYSVSREKKESFPLTVTSAQKNPTAFYLCASSIGTTAYEQYFGPGTRLTVT.

The gene calls are TRBV7-9 and TRBJ2-7, with 10 bases that match TRBD2. V lost 5 bases to trimming and J lost 8 bases; unmatched junction nucleotides: 12. CDR1 is SEHNR and CDR2 is FQNEAQ in the germline V gene (reference sequence). CDR3 length: 15 amino acids. CDR3 DNA sequence: TGTGCCAGCAGCGGACTACTAGCGGGACTGGAGAAGCAGTACTTC. Protein sequence: CASSGLLAGLEKQYF.